This T cell receptor beta chain derives from a study of Tregs in tolerant kidney transplant recipients (dated by TCRdb to about 2019). Background on the whole study: Transplants used related donors with nonmyeloablative bone marrow transplantation; mixed chimerism was transient in the human trials. The study applied TCRbeta sequencing to find donor-specific regulatory T cells before combined kidney and bone marrow transplantation and then followed those same cells after transplant. General conclusions and limits of the study: For some patients the PCR primers changed over time, which made it impossible to compare the samples from those patients at the nucleotide level. Expanding Tregs with activated donor B cells appeared to identify the most biologically relevant and donor-specific TCRbeta repertoire. Although technical replication error seemed to be minimal, the question of biological reproducibility was not addressed directly. In tolerant patients, the expansion of donor-specific Tregs was greater than global Treg expansion, suggesting that the expansion was antigen-driven rather than nonspecific. Because only a small number of patients were included, the study had limitations, and the results will need to be validated in larger populations as well as under other immunosuppression protocols.

In regard to this clone: It has no known antigen specificity. No much larger clonotype is one base removed from it; base qualities were not supplied.

From a lookup of the germline V gene, CDR1 and CDR2 are SNHLY and FYNNEI. From its cysteine to its phenylalanine, the CDR3 spans 14 amino acids. Only the CDR3 DNA is retained, 42 bases long and in frame from the first base. Trimming leaves V shorter by 3 bases and J shorter by 5 bases, with the junction holding 3 bases beyond the gene matches. For TCRbeta CDR3 sequencing, genomic DNA was extracted from sorted cells using the QIAGEN DNeasy Blood and Tissue Kit. High-throughput TCRbeta CDR3 sequencing was carried out commercially through immunoSEQ, with PCR amplification with bias correction and internal controls included. As for how the authors treated the data: Unique productive TCRbeta sequences were defined by CDR3 nucleotide sequence where primers matched, otherwise by CDR3 amino acid sequence with Vbeta and Jbeta genes. To correct for sorting error, sequences found in more than one sorted population at a frequency ratio of 2:1 or less were discarded, and the remaining shared sequences were assigned to the population with the higher frequency. Donor-reactive sequences were defined as at least 5-fold expanded in CFSE-low cells versus unstimulated cells, with frequency of at least 0.01% in CFSE-low cells. Repertoire divergence was quantified by Jensen-Shannon divergence using the top 100 TCRbeta sequences ranked by frequency. For samples with multiple sequencing runs, sorting error was corrected separately for each run before the runs were pooled. TCRdb took this table from immuneACCESS and kept in-frame rearrangements with V and J called. Such tables lack part of the clones; where checked against another copy, unresolved V genes explain under half of the gap, and the rest is unexplained. The V and J calls and clone size were taken over from that table, and D and trimming were inferred from the DNA. A total of about 100,000 clones appear in this sample, 90% of them only once. The biggest ten clones account for 0.34% of the sample.

The time point label, as the study defines it: blood sample drawn before combined kidney and bone marrow transplant. Unstimulated Tregs (CD4+CD25+CD127-), CD4+ non-Tregs (CD4+CD25-), CD4 and CD8 cells were FACS-sorted from thawed PBMCs. The patients were several recipients of combined kidney and bone marrow transplants from the ITN036ST trial, and samples were available only from these trial subjects. Healthy control blood was processed by Ficoll density gradient to PBMCs and cryopreserved; patient PBMCs were collected before and after transplant. The sample consisted of CD4+ T cells from blood, taken before the transplant. The chain employs TRBV2 and TRBJ2-5, with TRBD1 identical over 10 junction bases. The source is a human donor who received a combined kidney and bone marrow transplant. The nucleotide sequence reads TGTGCCAGCAGTGACGGACAGGGGGGGGAGACCCAGTACTTC. This is translated as CASSDGQGGETQYF.